The subject of this entry is one T cell receptor beta chain. The target antigen is unknown. Noted time point: week 47, end of study. Every single dose of the vaccine, 300 ug of mutant IDH1 20-mer peptide, came with topical imiquimod. This table comes from immunoSEQ multiplex PCR, and its TCRdb copy is limited to in-frame clones, with some not included. This table has about 50,000 clones, approximately 84% appearing once. This specimen belongs to a study of a mutant IDH1 vaccine in newly diagnosed glioma. Study-level background: Initiation of the vaccine course occurred 4-6 weeks after radiotherapy alone, or alongside temozolomide cycles. V12 corresponded to week 35 and V13 to week 47. Treated patients showed a male proportion of roughly 62%, a female proportion of around 40%, and a mean age of 40.4 years.

With 3 bases clipped from V and 6 bases from J, the junction kept 7 bases outside the gene matches. In germline, CDR1 is LNHDA, CDR2 SQIVND (reference sequence). This CDR3 has 15 residues. The chain couples TRBV19 to TRBJ1-1; 10 nucleotides align to TRBD1. The sequencing used PBMCs, collected from a glioma patient whose treatment included an IDH1 peptide vaccine. The TCR sequence derives from a woman between 25 and 40 years old with glioma. Some clones in this sample may be carry-over from other donors' samples. The CDR3 protein is CASSIFGTGDAEAFF. CDR3 bases: TGTGCCAGTAGTATCTTCGGGACAGGGGACGCTGAAGCTTTCTTT.